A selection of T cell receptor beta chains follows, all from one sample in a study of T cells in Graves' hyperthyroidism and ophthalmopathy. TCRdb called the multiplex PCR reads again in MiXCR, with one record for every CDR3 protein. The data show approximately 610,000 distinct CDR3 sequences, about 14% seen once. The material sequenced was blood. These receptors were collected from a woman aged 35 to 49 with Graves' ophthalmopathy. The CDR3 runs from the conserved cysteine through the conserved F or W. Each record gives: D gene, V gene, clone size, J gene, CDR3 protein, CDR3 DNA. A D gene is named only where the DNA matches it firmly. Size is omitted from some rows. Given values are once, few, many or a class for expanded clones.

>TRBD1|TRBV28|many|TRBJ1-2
CASSFRQGRTNYGYTF
TGTGCCAGCAGTTTCAGACAGGGGCGGACTAACTATGGCTACACCTTC
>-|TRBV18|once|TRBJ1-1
CASSSSGGPNTEAFF
TGTGCCAGCTCTTCCAGCGGCGGACCGAACACTGAAGCTTTCTTT
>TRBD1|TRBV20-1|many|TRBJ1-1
CSASRGPMNTEAFF
TGCAGTGCTAGTAGGGGGCCCATGAACACTGAAGCTTTCTTT
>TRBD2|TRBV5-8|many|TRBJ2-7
CASSSHLGGDYEQYF
TGTGCCAGCAGCTCCCACCTGGGGGGGGACTACGAGCAGTACTTC
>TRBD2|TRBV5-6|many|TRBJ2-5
CASSSPAGKTQYF
TGTGCCAGCAGCTCCCCAGCGGGAAAGACCCAGTACTTC
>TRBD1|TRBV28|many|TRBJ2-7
CAASSTGGSSEQYF
TGTGCCGCCAGCAGTACAGGGGGCTCAAGTGAGCAGTACTTC
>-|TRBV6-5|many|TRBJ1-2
CASSYGEPYGYTF
TGTGCCAGCAGTTACGGGGAACCTTATGGCTACACCTTC
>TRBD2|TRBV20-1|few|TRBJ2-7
CSAELETLAGAYEQYF
TGCAGTGCGGAATTGGAGACCCTAGCGGGGGCCTACGAGCAGTACTTC
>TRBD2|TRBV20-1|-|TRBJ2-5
CSARGGGVAAQETQYF
TGCAGTGCTAGAGGGGGGGGGGTAGCGGCACAAGAGACCCAGTACTTC
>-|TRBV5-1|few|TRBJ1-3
CASSSEGVLGNTIYF
TGCGCCAGCAGCTCGGAGGGGGTGCTTGGAAACACCATATATTTT
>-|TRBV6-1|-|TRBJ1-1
CASSERGSGILTEAFF
TGTGCCAGCAGTGAACGTGGTTCGGGGATTCTAACTGAAGCTTTCTTT
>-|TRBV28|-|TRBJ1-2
CASNPIMKGASYGYTF
TGTGCCAGCAACCCAATAATGAAGGGCGCGAGCTATGGCTACACCTTC
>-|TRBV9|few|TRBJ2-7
CASSAGNSYEQYF
TGTGCCAGCAGCGCCGGTAACTCCTACGAGCAGTACTTC
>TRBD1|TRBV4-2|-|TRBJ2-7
CASSVPGQVYEQYF
TGTGCCAGCAGCGTCCCGGGACAGGTCTACGAGCAGTACTTC
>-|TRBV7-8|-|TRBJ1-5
CASSPTRVDQPQHF
TGTGCCAGCAGCCCCACTCGCGTAGATCAGCCCCAGCATTTT
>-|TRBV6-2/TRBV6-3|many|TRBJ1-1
CASSWRRGDNTEAFF
TGTGCCAGCAGTTGGCGTAGGGGAGATAACACTGAAGCTTTCTTT
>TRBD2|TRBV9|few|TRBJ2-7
CASSVSAGPDYEQYF
TGTGCCAGCAGCGTATCAGCGGGGCCTGACTACGAGCAGTACTTC
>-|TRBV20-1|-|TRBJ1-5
CSASPRSSNQPQHF
TGCAGTGCTAGTCCCAGAAGTAGCAATCAGCCCCAGCATTTT
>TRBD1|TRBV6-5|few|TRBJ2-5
CASSYTGQGGETQYF
TGTGCCAGCAGTTACACGGGACAGGGTGGGGAGACCCAGTACTTC
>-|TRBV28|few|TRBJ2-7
CASSFRYRVPYEQYF
TGTGCCAGCAGTTTCCGCTACAGGGTTCCCTACGAGCAGTACTTC
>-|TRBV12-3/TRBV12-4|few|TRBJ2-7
CASSFPQAGSSYEQYF
TGTGCCAGCAGTTTCCCTCAAGCGGGTAGCTCCTACGAGCAGTACTTC
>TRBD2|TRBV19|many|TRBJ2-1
CASSRTSGRAVSYNEQFF
TGTGCCAGTAGTAGGACTAGCGGGAGGGCTGTATCCTACAATGAGCAGTTCTTC
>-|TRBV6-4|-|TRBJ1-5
CASTSDNNQPQHF
TGTGCCAGCACAAGTGACAACAATCAGCCCCAGCATTTT
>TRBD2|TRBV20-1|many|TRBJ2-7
CSARDMGLAGSYEQYF
TGCAGTGCTAGAGATATGGGACTAGCGGGCTCCTACGAGCAGTACTTC
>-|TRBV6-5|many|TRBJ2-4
CASSSARGENIQYF
TGTGCCAGCAGTTCCGCTCGCGGAGAAAACATTCAGTACTTC
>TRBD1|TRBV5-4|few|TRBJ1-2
CASREQGGYTF
TGTGCCAGCAGAGAACAGGGGGGCTACACCTTC
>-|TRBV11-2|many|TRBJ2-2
CASSWAGTRLGTTGELFF
TGTGCCAGCAGCTGGGCCGGGACACGTCTTGGCACCACCGGGGAGCTGTTTTTT
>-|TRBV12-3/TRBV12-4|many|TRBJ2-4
CASSPGPDNSKNIQYF
TGTGCCAGCAGCCCCGGTCCCGATAACTCCAAAAACATTCAGTACTTC
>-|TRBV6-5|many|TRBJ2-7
CASSYSSGASYEQYF
TGTGCCAGCAGTTACTCGTCCGGAGCGAGCTACGAGCAGTACTTC
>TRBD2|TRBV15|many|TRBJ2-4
CATRSGRATNIQYF
TGTGCCACACGTAGCGGGAGGGCCACGAACATTCAGTACTTC
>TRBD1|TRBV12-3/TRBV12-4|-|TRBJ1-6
CASSPDRAPTSTLHF
TGTGCCAGCAGTCCGGACAGGGCGCCGACAAGCACCCTCCACTTT
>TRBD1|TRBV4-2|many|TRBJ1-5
CASSPGQGANPATVNQPQHF
TGTGCCAGCAGCCCGGGACAGGGGGCCAACCCCGCAACCGTCAATCAGCCCCAGCATTTT
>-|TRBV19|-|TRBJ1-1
CASRAQFSGTIVSAFF
TGTGCCAGCAGGGCACAATTCTCCGGGACAATAGTGTCAGCTTTCTTT
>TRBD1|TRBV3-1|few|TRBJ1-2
CASGAEGAFGYTF
TGTGCCAGCGGTGCGGAGGGGGCGTTTGGCTACACCTTC
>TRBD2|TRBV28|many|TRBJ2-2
CASTEGGRAETGELFF
TGTGCCAGCACAGAAGGCGGGAGGGCCGAGACCGGGGAGCTGTTTTTT
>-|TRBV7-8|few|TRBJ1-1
CASSFTRGTHTEAFF
TGTGCCAGCAGCTTTACTAGGGGGACCCACACTGAAGCTTTCTTT
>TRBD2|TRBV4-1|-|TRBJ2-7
CASSREAGPSGRANEQYF
TGCGCCAGCAGCCGGGAAGCTGGGCCTAGCGGGAGGGCCAATGAGCAGTACTTC
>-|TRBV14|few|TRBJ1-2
CASSAQGSFGYTF
TGTGCCAGCAGCGCGCAGGGGAGTTTTGGCTACACCTTC
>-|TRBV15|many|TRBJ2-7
CATSGRQPPYEQYF
TGTGCCACCAGCGGTCGACAGCCCCCCTACGAGCAGTACTTC
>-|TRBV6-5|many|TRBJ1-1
CASSYRQGIMNTEAFF
TGTGCCAGCAGTTACCGGCAGGGGATTATGAACACTGAAGCTTTCTTT
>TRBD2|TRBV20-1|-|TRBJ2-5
CSAHTGTSGRRETQYF
TGCAGTGCCCATACCGGGACTAGCGGGAGACGAGAGACCCAGTACTTC
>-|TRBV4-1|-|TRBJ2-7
CASSQGAVYEQYF
TGCGCCAGCAGCCAAGGTGCCGTGTACGAGCAGTACTTC
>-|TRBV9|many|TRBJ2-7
CASSVDGRGYEQYF
TGTGCCAGCAGCGTAGACGGCCGGGGATACGAGCAGTACTTC
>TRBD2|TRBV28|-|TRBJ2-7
CASSPGLASAYEQYF
TGTGCCAGCAGTCCTGGACTAGCGTCCGCCTACGAGCAGTACTTC
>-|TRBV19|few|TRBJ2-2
CASSQLGSGTGELFF
TGTGCCAGTAGTCAATTGGGTTCTGGCACCGGGGAGCTGTTTTTT
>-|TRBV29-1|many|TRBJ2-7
CSVRQSSYEQYF
TGCAGCGTCAGACAGAGCTCCTACGAGCAGTACTTC
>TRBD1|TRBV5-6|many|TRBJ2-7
CASSLDRDSRGEQYF
TGTGCCAGCAGCTTGGACCGGGACAGTCGGGGCGAGCAGTACTTC
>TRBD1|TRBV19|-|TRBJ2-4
CASSTQGALVAKNIQYF
TGTGCCAGTAGTACACAGGGGGCCCTGGTAGCCAAAAACATTCAGTACTTC
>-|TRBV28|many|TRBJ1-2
CATRQTNYGYTF
TGTGCCACTCGACAGACTAACTATGGCTACACCTTC
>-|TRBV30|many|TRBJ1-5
CAWSVDSDQPQHF
TGTGCCTGGAGTGTCGACAGCGATCAGCCCCAGCATTTT
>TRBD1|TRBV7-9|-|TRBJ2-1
CASSSRGQGTNEQFF
TGTGCCAGCAGCTCGCGGGGACAGGGTACCAATGAGCAGTTCTTC
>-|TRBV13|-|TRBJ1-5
CASSAEGNQPQHF
TGTGCCAGCAGCGCCGAGGGCAATCAGCCCCAGCATTTT
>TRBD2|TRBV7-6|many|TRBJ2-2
CASSLGASGRYTGELFF
TGTGCCAGCAGCTTAGGAGCTAGCGGGAGGTACACCGGGGAGCTGTTTTTT
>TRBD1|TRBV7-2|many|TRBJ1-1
CASSQQGELTEAFF
TGTGCCAGCAGCCAACAGGGGGAGCTCACTGAAGCTTTCTTT
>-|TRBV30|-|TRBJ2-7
CAWSEGGWTYEQYF
TGTGCCTGGAGTGAAGGAGGGTGGACCTACGAGCAGTACTTC
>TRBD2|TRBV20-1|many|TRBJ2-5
CSARDLAGGSQETQYF
TGCAGTGCTAGAGATCTCGCGGGGGGGTCCCAAGAGACCCAGTACTTC
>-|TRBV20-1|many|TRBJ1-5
CSAREGHPNQPQHF
TGCAGTGCTAGAGAGGGACACCCGAATCAGCCCCAGCATTTT
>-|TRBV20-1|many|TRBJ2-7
CSARSQDSYEQYF
TGCAGTGCTCGATCCCAGGACTCCTACGAGCAGTACTTC
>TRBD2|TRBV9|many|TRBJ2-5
CASGGAGAQETQYF
TGTGCCAGCGGAGGAGCGGGAGCCCAAGAGACCCAGTACTTC